A single sample gave rise to the 13 T cell receptor beta chains below, sequenced in a study of CD8 T cells in Susac syndrome. The RNA input was roughly 0.45 to 1 ug, and it was reverse transcribed with random hexamers. TCRdb passed the immunoSEQ multiplex PCR reads through MiXCR, listing each CDR3 protein once. Of 170,000 or so distinct CDR3 sequences listed, about 94% are singletons. The source material was CD4+ T cells from PBMCs. The receptors originated from a human donor with multiple sclerosis.

This sequence joins TRBV28 and TRBJ2-7, with 9 bases lining up with TRBD1. CDR1 and CDR2 (germline): MDHEN, SYDVKM. The CDR3 spans 16 residues. V lost 4 bases to trimming and J lost 2 bases; unmatched junction nucleotides: 9. This CDR3 is CASSSSGTGNPYEQYF. The CDR3 region has the DNA TGTGCCAGCAGTTCCTCCGGGACAGGGAACCCCTACGAGCAGTACTTC.

J is TRBJ1-2 and V is TRBV18; 10 bases map to TRBD1. CDR3 size: 15 residues. Germline-derived CDR1 and CDR2 are KGHSH and LQKENI. The V segment lost 0 bases and the J segment 4 bases; nucleotides outside the gene matches: 2. The CDR3 is CASSPPGTGVYGYTF. The DNA of the CDR3 is TGTGCCAGCTCACCACCCGGGACAGGGGTCTATGGCTACACCTTC.

The rearrangement uses TRBV14 and TRBJ2-3; 7 bases are a match to TRBD2. This CDR3 comprises 18 residues. Trimming took 4 bases from V and 2 from J; bases not matched to a gene: 15. Germline V gives CDR1 SGHDN, CDR2 FVKESK. The CDR3 DNA sequence: TGTGCCAGCAGCCGAAAATCCCACGCGGGAGACATCACAGATACGCAGTATTTT. It yields the protein CASSRKSHAGDITDTQYF.

The chain carries TRBV19 and TRBJ1-1; 7 nucleotides line up with TRBD1. Per germline, CDR1 LNHDA and CDR2 SQIVND (reference sequence). The CDR3 sequence is 18 residues long. The ends lost 4 bases at V and 1 base at J; junction bases unmatched: 15. The CDR3 region has the DNA TGTGCCAGTAGTAATCCGTGGCGACAGGGAAAGGAGAACACTGAAGCTTTCTTT. This gives the protein CASSNPWRQGKENTEAFF.

This clonotype occurred once. The CDR3: CASSGQAITGELFF. CDR3 DNA sequence: TGTGCCAGTAGCGGTCAGGCGATCACCGGGGAGCTGTTTTTT. The chain uses TRBV19 and TRBJ2-2; D call uncertain. The CDR3 loop spans 14 amino acids. Germline assignment: CDR1 LNHDA and CDR2 SQIVND (reference sequence). V was shortened by 6 bases and J by 4 bases, with 12 bases between the two germline ends.

The CDR3 DNA follows: TGTGCCAGCATGAGCCGGGAGAACACCGGGGAGCTGTTTTTT. Amino acids: CASMSRENTGELFF. The chain combines TRBV2 with TRBJ2-2; possibly TRBD2 for D (5 bases). V lost 7 bases and J 1 base, leaving 10 bases between the germline ends. Germline loops: CDR1 SNHLY, CDR2 FYNNEI. There are 14 residues in the CDR3.

The chain uses TRBV7-9 and TRBJ1-5, with D possibly being TRBD1 (5 bases). Germline V gene sequence: CDR1 SEHNR, CDR2 FQNEAQ (reference sequence). The CDR3 contains 13 residues. The V end was cut by 2 bases, the J end by 4 bases, with 6 bases between. DNA for the CDR3: TGTGCCAGCAGCTTACAGGGAAATCAGCCCCAGCATTTT. Protein product: CASSLQGNQPQHF.

The chain joins TRBV7-2 to TRBJ1-2; no clear D gene. This CDR3 region has 12 residues. The germline CDR1 and CDR2 sequences are SGHTA and FQGNSA. V was shortened by 8 bases and J by 0 bases, with 7 bases between the two germline ends. CDR3 DNA sequence: TGTGCCAGCTCTGCACCTAACTATGGCTACACCTTC. Translation gives CASSAPNYGYTF.

The V gene is TRBV2, the J gene TRBJ1-2, with D unresolved. The CDR3 runs to 12 residues. Germline CDR1 SNHLY, CDR2 FYNNEI. The germline V and J ends were trimmed by 1 base and 12 bases, with 12 bases remaining between them. DNA for the CDR3: TGTGCCAGCAGTGAAGAGCACAGTTTGGACACCTTC. Its translation: CASSEEHSLDTF.

V is TRBV5-1 and J is TRBJ2-7; D gene unclear. The germline CDR1 and CDR2 sequences are SGHRS and YFSETQ. The CDR3 sequence is 15 residues long. V was shortened by 1 base and J by 4 bases, with 15 bases between the two germline ends. In DNA form, the CDR3 reads TGCGCCAGCAGCTTGAGTGAGGTAGGCTCGTACGAGCAGTACTTC. Translated: CASSLSEVGSYEQYF.

The CDR3 DNA reads as TGCAGCGTTGACGGTCAGGTAGGGGGTGAGCAGTTCTTC. It codes for CSVDGQVGGEQFF. The V gene is TRBV29-1, the J gene TRBJ2-1; possible D gene TRBD1, 6 bases. CDR3 length: 13 amino acids. CDR1 is SQVTM, CDR2 ANQGSEA, per germline. Trimming removed 3 bases at V and 9 bases at J, with 15 bases between.

The gene calls are TRBV5-6 and TRBJ1-1; D may be TRBD1 (5 bases). The CDR3 sequence is 13 residues long. Trimming pared 4 bases from V and 5 bases from J, leaving 12 bases between. CDR1 SGHDT and CDR2 YYEEEE come from the germline V gene. The CDR3 region has the DNA TGTGCCAGCAGCCTCCCGCCAGGGACTGAAGCTTTCTTT. Translating gives CASSLPPGTEAFF.

This chain links TRBV27 with TRBJ2-3, with 8 positions matching TRBD2. Trimming removed 3 bases from V and 2 bases from J; junction bases left unmatched: 10. The germline V gene encodes CDR1 MNHEY and CDR2 SMNVEV (reference sequence). The CDR3 is 17 residues long. In nucleotides, the CDR3 is TGTGCCAGCAGTTTGAGTCGGGGGGGCTCCGTCACAGATACGCAGTATTTT. It codes for CASSLSRGGSVTDTQYF.